This T cell receptor (beta chain) came from a study of lymphopenia after photon versus proton radiotherapy. Study findings and constraints: After lymphocyte nadir, photon-treated repertoires showed oligoclonal expansion, especially CD8+ Temra. Post-nadir TCR diversity decline inversely tracked overall survival among those who died. Only patients who died were analyzed for survival; proton advantage is unproven. Photon-treated patients lost naive T cells and TCR diversity; proton-treated stayed stable.

For this clone: What it recognizes is unknown.

Trimming took off 0 bases at V and 0 bases at J, with 11 bases between the two ends. CDR1 is SQVTM and CDR2 is ANQGSEA in the germline V gene. The CDR3 runs to 16 residues. Assay used: immunoSEQ multiplex PCR; TCRdb lists only in-frame clones, some missing. The sample has approximately 7,300 clones, 85% to 95% seen once. This sequence originates from a woman aged 50 to 60 with cholangiocarcinoma. The gene calls are TRBV29-1 and TRBJ2-2, with D possibly being TRBD1 (6 bases). The sequencing here drew on peripheral blood, taken from a patient treated with photon-based radiotherapy. CDR3 bases: TGCAGCGTTGAAGATCGGCGGACAGCGAACACCGGGGAGCTGTTTTTT. It is translated as CSVEDRRTANTGELFF.